The subject of this entry is one TCR beta chain. Its antigen is unknown. Base qualities are not recorded, but no much larger clone differs from it by a single base. This entry is derived from a study of T-cell reconstitution after alpha-beta-depleted transplantation in children (TCRdb year 2016). Regarding the complete study: Using TCR repertoire profiling, the study quantitatively followed how T-cell immune reconstitution unfolded in children after TCRalphabeta/CD19-depleted allogeneic hematopoietic cell transplantation. The paper's findings and limits, for the study overall: Apparently early alphabetaT-cell count recovery about two months after transplant reportedly relied on only several hundred rapidly expanded clones derived from non-depleted graft cells. In some patients, the high TCRbeta diversity seen at day 60 was put down to recipient T cells and intrathymic progenitors that had survived conditioning. Hyperexpanded clone frequencies declined over subsequent months; after one year, T-cell counts and TCRbeta diversity were mostly attributed to newly produced T cells.

The protocol used for the library was PCR. Sequencing relied on an Illumina HiSeq 2500. Molecular barcoding was employed in the preparation of TCR libraries, with unique molecular identifiers being used to normalize TCRbeta repertoire quantification. TCRdb reran the public reads through fastp at Q25 and MiXCR, keeping productive beta chains. When rows share a CDR3 protein, they turn into one entry using the most common DNA and genes. Across this sample there are around 800,000 distinct CDR3 sequences, with 16% seen only once. About 4.6% of the sample lies in the top ten. The sample's treatment or condition label, in plain terms: allogeneic hematopoietic cell transplantation with graft depleted of TCRalphabeta T cells and CD19 B cells. TCRalphabeta/CD19-depleted allogeneic hematopoietic cell grafts were given to the transplant recipients, all of whom were children. The receptor's source is a male patient younger than 18 who had a stem cell transplant for acute lymphoblastic leukemia, so the T cells may come from the graft donor. The input for sequencing was PBMCs, mostly from graft donor cells, taken 360 days after TCRalphabeta/CD19-depleted stem cell transplant.

CDR3 region: CSARWLARGGEQFF. The DNA is TGCAGTGCCCGGTGGCTAGCGAGAGGGGGTGAGCAGTTCTTC. The rearrangement combines TRBV20-1 with TRBJ2-1, with the D segment possibly TRBD1 or TRBD2, each aligning over 6 bases. The CDR3 sequence holds 14 residues, the cysteine and phenylalanine included. The kept DNA is CDR3 alone, 42 bases in frame from the first base. The junction carries 21 bases between V and J, which are trimmed by 6 bases and 9 bases respectively. The germline V gene (reference sequence) supplies CDR1 DFQATT and CDR2 SNEGSKA.